This T cell receptor beta chain was recovered during a study of T cell changes during pregnancy in multiple sclerosis. Sequenced by immunoSEQ multiplex PCR; TCRdb stores in-frame clones only, minus some. This sample has tens of thousands of clones, with 75% to 95% found just once. The TCR comes from a female donor with multiple sclerosis, enrolled in a pregnancy study. The input for sequencing was peripheral blood, taken in the first trimester of pregnancy.

The CDR3 region has the DNA TGTGCCAGCAAATTGAGACAACCGTTGGGCACTGAAGCTTTCTTT. Residues: CASKLRQPLGTEAFF. The genes are TRBV2 and TRBJ1-1; D unclear. The V gene lost 7 bases and the J gene lost 4 bases, with 19 bases spanning the gap. Germline CDR1 SNHLY, CDR2 FYNNEI. CDR3 length equals 15 residues. Full variable domain (outside the CDR3, taken from reference TRBV2 and TRBJ1-1): EPEVTQTPSHQVTQMGQEVILRCVPISNHLYFYWYRQILGQKVEFLVSFYNNEISEKSEIFDDQFSVERPDGSNFTLKIRSTKLEDSAMYFCASKLRQPLGTEAFFGQGTRLTVV.